This T cell receptor beta chain was retrieved from a study of chemoradiotherapy in HPV16-positive cancers. Overall study context: A couple of HPV16-positive patients' cells yielded candidate HPV-specific clones and common motifs.

Repertoires were sampled repeatedly during chemoradiotherapy. The CDR3 runs 14 residues. The germline V and J ends were trimmed by 7 bases and 0 bases, with 12 bases remaining between them. CDR1 and CDR2 (germline): SNHLY, FYNNEI. The method was immunoSEQ multiplex PCR; TCRdb's version includes in-frame clones alone and lacks a portion of them. The sample includes around 20,000 clones, approximately 90% of them seen just once. Study outcomes and limitations: Functional assays defining HPV-specific T cells used only a couple of HPV16-positive patients.

Notes on this clone: Its target is not known.

This specimen was blood, taken from a patient who underwent chemoradiotherapy. The receptor comes from a human donor with HPV-associated anogenital cancer. V usage is TRBV2 and J usage is TRBJ1-1; D is ambiguous. The chain's CDR3 is CASTRRSLNTEAFF. Here the CDR3 DNA reads TGTGCCAGCACCCGCAGGAGCCTGAACACTGAAGCTTTCTTT.